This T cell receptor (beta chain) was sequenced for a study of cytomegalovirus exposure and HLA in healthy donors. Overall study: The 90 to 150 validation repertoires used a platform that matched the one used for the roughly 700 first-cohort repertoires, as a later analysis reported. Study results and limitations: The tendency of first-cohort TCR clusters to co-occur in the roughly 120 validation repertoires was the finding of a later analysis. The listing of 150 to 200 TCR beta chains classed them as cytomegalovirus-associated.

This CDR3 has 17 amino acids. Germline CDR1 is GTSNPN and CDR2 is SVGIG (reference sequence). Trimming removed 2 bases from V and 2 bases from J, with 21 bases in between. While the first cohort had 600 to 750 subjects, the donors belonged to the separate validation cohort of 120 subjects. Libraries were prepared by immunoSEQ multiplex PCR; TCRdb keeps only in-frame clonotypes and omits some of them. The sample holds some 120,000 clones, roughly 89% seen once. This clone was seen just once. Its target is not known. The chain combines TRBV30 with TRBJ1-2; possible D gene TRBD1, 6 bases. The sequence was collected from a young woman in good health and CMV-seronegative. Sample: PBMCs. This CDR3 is CAWSWARLGHLNYGYTF. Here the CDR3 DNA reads TGTGCCTGGAGTTGGGCCCGTCTGGGACACCTAAACTATGGCTACACCTTC.